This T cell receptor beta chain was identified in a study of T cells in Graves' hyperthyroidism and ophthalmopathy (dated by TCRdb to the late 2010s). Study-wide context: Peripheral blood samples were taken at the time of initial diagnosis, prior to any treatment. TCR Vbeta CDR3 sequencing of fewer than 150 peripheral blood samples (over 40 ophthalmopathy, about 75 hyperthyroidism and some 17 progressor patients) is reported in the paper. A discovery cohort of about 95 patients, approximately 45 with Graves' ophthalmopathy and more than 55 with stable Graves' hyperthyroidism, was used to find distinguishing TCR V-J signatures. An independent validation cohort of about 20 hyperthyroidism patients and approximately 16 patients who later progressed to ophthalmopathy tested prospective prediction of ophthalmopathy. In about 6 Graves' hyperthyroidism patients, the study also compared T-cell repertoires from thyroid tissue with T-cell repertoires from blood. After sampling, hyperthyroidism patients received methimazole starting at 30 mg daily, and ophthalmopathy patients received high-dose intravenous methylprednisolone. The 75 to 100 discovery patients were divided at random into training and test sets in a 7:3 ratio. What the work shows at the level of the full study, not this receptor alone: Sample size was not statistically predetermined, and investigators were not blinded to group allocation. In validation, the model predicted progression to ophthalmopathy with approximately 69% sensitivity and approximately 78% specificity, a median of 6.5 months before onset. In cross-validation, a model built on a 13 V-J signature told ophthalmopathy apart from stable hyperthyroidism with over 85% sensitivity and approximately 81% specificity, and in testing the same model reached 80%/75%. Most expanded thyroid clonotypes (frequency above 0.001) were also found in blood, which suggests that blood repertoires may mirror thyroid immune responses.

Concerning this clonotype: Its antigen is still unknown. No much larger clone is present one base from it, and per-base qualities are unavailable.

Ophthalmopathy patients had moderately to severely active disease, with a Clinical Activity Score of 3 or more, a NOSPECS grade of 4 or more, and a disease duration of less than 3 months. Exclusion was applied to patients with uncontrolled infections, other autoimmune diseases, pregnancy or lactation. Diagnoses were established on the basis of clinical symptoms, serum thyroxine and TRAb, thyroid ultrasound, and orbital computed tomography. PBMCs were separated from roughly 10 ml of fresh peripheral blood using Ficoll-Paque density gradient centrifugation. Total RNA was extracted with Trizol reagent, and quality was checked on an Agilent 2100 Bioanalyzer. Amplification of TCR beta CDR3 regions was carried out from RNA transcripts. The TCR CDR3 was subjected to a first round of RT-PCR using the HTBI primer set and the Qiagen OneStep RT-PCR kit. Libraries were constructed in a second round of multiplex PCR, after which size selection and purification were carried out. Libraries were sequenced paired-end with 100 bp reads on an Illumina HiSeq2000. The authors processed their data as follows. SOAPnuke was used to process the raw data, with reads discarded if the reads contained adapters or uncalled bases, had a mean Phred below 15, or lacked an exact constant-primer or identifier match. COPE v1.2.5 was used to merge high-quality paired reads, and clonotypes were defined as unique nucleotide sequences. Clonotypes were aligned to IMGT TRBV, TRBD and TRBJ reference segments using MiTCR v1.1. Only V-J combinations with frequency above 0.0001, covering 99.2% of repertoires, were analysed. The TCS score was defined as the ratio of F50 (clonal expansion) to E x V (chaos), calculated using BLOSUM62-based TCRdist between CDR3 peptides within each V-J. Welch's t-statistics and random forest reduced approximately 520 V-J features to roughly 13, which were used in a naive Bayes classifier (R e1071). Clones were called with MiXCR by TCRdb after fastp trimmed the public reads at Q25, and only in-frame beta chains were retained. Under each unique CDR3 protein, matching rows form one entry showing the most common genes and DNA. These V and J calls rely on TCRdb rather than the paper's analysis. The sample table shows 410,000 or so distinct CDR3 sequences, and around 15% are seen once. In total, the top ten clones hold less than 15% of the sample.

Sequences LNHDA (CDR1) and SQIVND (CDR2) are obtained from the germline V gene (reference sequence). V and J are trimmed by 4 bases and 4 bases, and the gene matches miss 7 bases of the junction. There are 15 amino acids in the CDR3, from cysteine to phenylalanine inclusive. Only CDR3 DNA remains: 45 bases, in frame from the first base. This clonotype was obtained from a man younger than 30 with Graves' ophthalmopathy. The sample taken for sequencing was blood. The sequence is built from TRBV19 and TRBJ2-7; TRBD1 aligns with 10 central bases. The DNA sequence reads TGTGCCAGTAGTAGAGACAGGGGGCTGGGGTACGAGCAGTACTTC. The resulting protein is CASSRDRGLGYEQYF.